Listed below are T cell receptor beta chains from one sample, sequenced in a study of blood T cell repertoires in COVID-19. Data came from immunoSEQ multiplex PCR; TCRdb stores just in-frame clones and leaves some out. Found here are fewer than 75,000 clones, nearly 80% of them singletons; the top ten hold just under 6.5%. Sequenced input: peripheral blood. These receptors were obtained from a woman aged 55-69 years with acute or convalescent COVID-19. CDR3s include the opening cysteine and the closing phenylalanine or tryptophan. The D gene is left open where the match is weak.

J gene	D gene	V gene	CDR3 protein
TRBJ2-5	TRBD1	TRBV11-2	CASSPGTEGTQYF
TRBJ2-7	TRBD1	TRBV6-2/TRBV6-3	CASSSDRDYEQYF
TRBJ2-1	TRBD1	TRBV6-1	CASSEPGQLNEQFF
TRBJ2-7	TRBD1	TRBV19	CASSSARGYYEQYF
TRBJ2-5	-	TRBV13	CASSELIGTQYF
TRBJ2-1	TRBD2	TRBV7-2	CASSLVPSGGANEQFF
TRBJ1-2	TRBD1	TRBV5-6	CASSRLLGQRDYGYTF
TRBJ2-3	TRBD1	TRBV2	CASSQGWDSHLRTLTDTQYF
TRBJ2-2	-	TRBV6-2/TRBV6-3	CASSFYRDTGELFF
TRBJ1-1	-	TRBV4-3	CASSQDRGNTEAFF
TRBJ2-1	-	TRBV7-3	CASSLGGIHEQFF
TRBJ2-5	-	TRBV7-6	CASSLGLQETQYF
TRBJ2-6	TRBD1	TRBV6-5	CASRQGEAGANVLTF
TRBJ2-7	TRBD2	TRBV7-2	CASSFQRGPYYEQYF
TRBJ2-2	TRBD2	TRBV5-1	CASRQRTSGGNTGELFF
TRBJ2-7	-	TRBV3-1/TRBV3-2	CASSQDAGSRGQYF
TRBJ1-5	-	TRBV24-1	CATSEPDRTAWGNQPQHF
TRBJ2-2	-	TRBV2	CASSEDRVNTGELFF
TRBJ1-5	-	TRBV6-4	CASSPPTGGDQPQHF
TRBJ1-4	-	TRBV5-1	CASSLPGGKEKLFF
TRBJ1-1	-	TRBV18	CASSASQGRPEAFF
TRBJ1-2	-	TRBV7-9	CASSIPDGGYLYGYTF
TRBJ2-7	TRBD2	TRBV10-3	CAISGSGSSYEQYF
TRBJ2-7	-	TRBV19	CASSIGSGVYEQYF
TRBJ1-2	-	TRBV18	CASSPGAGDGYTF
TRBJ2-6	TRBD1	TRBV9	CASSLQGLHSGANVLTF
TRBJ2-5	TRBD1	TRBV18	CASSLGTVKETQYF
TRBJ1-5	TRBD1	TRBV4-1	CASSQGDRRNQPQHF
TRBJ1-1	-	TRBV6-2/TRBV6-3	CASSNSVEAFF
TRBJ1-2	TRBD1	TRBV5-1	CASRLDRDYTF
TRBJ2-7	TRBD2	TRBV11-1	CASSLHGGGAYEQYF
TRBJ1-6	TRBD1	TRBV2	CASRGQVNSPLHF
TRBJ1-5	-	TRBV6-5	CASGRGKDQPQHF
TRBJ1-1	-	TRBV10-3	CAISESGGGAEAFF
TRBJ1-1	-	TRBV10-3	CAISLQGQEEAFF
TRBJ2-1	TRBD2	TRBV27	CASSLLAGGPREQFF
TRBJ2-5	TRBD2	TRBV18	CASSIGTRETQYF
TRBJ2-1	-	TRBV28	CASGRGNEQFF
TRBJ2-3	TRBD1	TRBV7-8	CASRLRKDRRLADTQYF
TRBJ1-6	TRBD1	TRBV7-9	CASSQGTGGNNSPLHF
TRBJ1-6	-	TRBV28	CASSLSEGLGSLNSPLHF
TRBJ2-5	TRBD1	TRBV6-5	CASRRTGQETQYF
TRBJ1-2	-	TRBV4-3	CASSQDLQSLYGYTF
TRBJ1-2	TRBD1	TRBV10-1	CASSEDRASGYTF
TRBJ2-6	-	TRBV7-6	CASSPLGRGSGANVLTF
TRBJ1-2	-	TRBV7-8	CASSLDSSLNYGYTF
TRBJ1-2	-	TRBV6-2/TRBV6-3	CASSRTVYGYTF
TRBJ2-7	TRBD1	TRBV7-2	CASSLPGQGVYEQYF
TRBJ1-1	TRBD1	TRBV25-1	CASSWTGGAEAFF
TRBJ2-3	-	TRBV7-2	CASSPRRRGTDTQYF
TRBJ2-4	-	TRBV2	CASSRETGNIQYF
TRBJ1-5	TRBD1	TRBV19	CASKGAGLGPQHF
TRBJ2-1	-	TRBV4-1	CASSLEGGGSSYNEQFF
TRBJ1-5	-	TRBV28	CASRPQGFSNQPQHF
TRBJ1-3	-	TRBV19	CASSRSDRRNTIYF
TRBJ2-5	TRBD2	TRBV6-2/TRBV6-3	CASSYGGQRGWQETQYF
TRBJ2-4	-	TRBV6-5	CASSYPTVAKNIQYF
TRBJ2-7	-	TRBV10-3	CAISLSGTLNPPYEQYF
TRBJ1-1	TRBD1	TRBV25-1	CASSRQGGNTEAFF